What follows are 9 T cell receptor beta chains derived from one specimen sequenced in a study of T cell repertoires in cytomegalovirus infection. TCRdb called the reads again in MiXCR, with one record for every CDR3 protein. The table includes around 530,000 distinct CDR3 sequences, more than 15% detected once. The sample was CD8+ T cells from PBMCs. These receptors all come from a human donor in good health (CMV status not recorded). Some clones in this sample may be carry-over from other donors' samples.

This clonotype turned up a few times. V and J are TRBV27 and TRBJ1-2, with 7 bases aligning to TRBD1. The CDR3 sequence is 13 residues long. In germline, CDR1 is MNHEY, CDR2 SMNVEV (reference sequence). With 6 bases clipped from V and 6 bases from J, the junction kept 7 bases outside the gene matches. DNA of the CDR3: TGTGCCAGCAGCGACAGGGTTGCGGATGGCTACACCTTC. This encodes CASSDRVADGYTF.

The chain links TRBV10-3 to TRBJ1-2, with unresolved D. Per the germline V gene, CDR1 is ENHRY and CDR2 is SYGVKD. The CDR3 sequence is 15 residues long. V was shortened by 2 bases and J by 3 bases, with 13 bases between the two germline ends. CDR3 sequence (DNA): TGTGCCATCAGTGAGGGCGGCGGACCGGACTATGGCTACACCTTC. Its translation: CAISEGGGPDYGYTF.

This clonotype was observed many times. The chain joins TRBV12-3 or TRBV12-4 to TRBJ1-6; D gene unclear. This CDR3 has 15 amino acids. V was cut by 3 bases and J by 5 bases, with 11 bases left in between. The CDR3, as DNA: TGTGCCAGCAGTTTTACCCTCGGAGATAATTCACCCCTCCACTTT. This sequence encodes CASSFTLGDNSPLHF.

This clonotype was picked up many times. The rearrangement links TRBV11-2 to TRBJ2-3, with D unclear. Germline V gene lookup returns CDR1 SGHAT and CDR2 FQNNGV. The CDR3 sequence is 14 residues long. Trimming pared 1 base from V and 4 bases from J, leaving 9 bases between. Here the CDR3 reads CASSLVGGSDTQYF. Written as DNA, the CDR3 is TGTGCCAGCAGCTTAGTTGGCGGCTCAGATACGCAGTATTTT. The full variable domain, in which reference TRBV11-2 and TRBJ2-3 provide the parts outside the CDR3, is EAGVAQSPRYKIIEKRQSVAFWCNPISGHATLYWYQQILGQGPKLLIQFQNNGVVDDSQLPKDRFSAERLKGVDSTLKIQPAKLEDSAVYLCASSLVGGSDTQYFGPGTRLTVL.

This clonotype occurred a few times. The CDR3 DNA sequence: TGCAGCGTTGAGGGGGCCGGCACCGGGGAGCTGTTTTTT. Its translation is CSVEGAGTGELFF. The rearrangement uses TRBV29-1 and TRBJ2-2, with D perhaps TRBD1 (6 bases). The V and J ends lost 3 bases and 4 bases respectively, with 9 bases between them. Germline CDR1 SQVTM, CDR2 ANQGSEA. This CDR3 spans 13 amino acids.

This clonotype was observed many times. This chain links TRBV7-8 with TRBJ2-5; 10 bases fit TRBD2. CDR3 length: 20 residues. V shed 2 bases, J shed 2 bases, and the junction held 17 bases outside the gene matches. Germline V gene sequence: CDR1 SGHVS, CDR2 FQNEAQ. CDR3 region: CASSLNGRASGRRRQETQYF. The CDR3 DNA sequence: TGTGCCAGCAGCTTAAATGGCCGGGCTAGCGGGAGAAGGAGACAAGAGACCCAGTACTTC.

This clonotype was observed at least ten times. This chain uses TRBV2 with TRBJ1-2; 8 bases match TRBD1. V was pared by 0 bases and J by 7 bases, with 7 bases of the junction left unmatched. CDR1 and CDR2 (germline): SNHLY, FYNNEI. The CDR3 is made up of 15 amino acids. The CDR3 coding sequence is TGTGCCAGCAGTGAAGCCTTGGACAGGGCCTCTGGCTACACCTTC. Amino acid sequence: CASSEALDRASGYTF.

This chain links TRBV6-5 with TRBJ2-1, with 8 bases matching TRBD1. This CDR3 contains 12 residues. The germline V gene encodes CDR1 MNHEY and CDR2 SVGAGI. After removal of 6 bases from V and 9 bases from J, the junction contained 4 bases not matched to a gene. The CDR3 DNA reads as TGTGCCAGCAGCCCGGACAGGGCTGAGCAGTTCTTC. Translation: CASSPDRAEQFF.

This clonotype was detected a few times. The V call is TRBV27, the J call TRBJ1-5; D unclear. V was shortened by 10 bases and J by 0 bases, with 10 bases between the two germline ends. From germline, CDR1 is MNHEY and CDR2 SMNVEV (reference sequence). The CDR3 runs to 13 residues. CDR3 residues: CATREYSNQPQHF. The CDR3 region has the DNA TGTGCCACTCGGGAATATAGCAATCAGCCCCAGCATTTT.